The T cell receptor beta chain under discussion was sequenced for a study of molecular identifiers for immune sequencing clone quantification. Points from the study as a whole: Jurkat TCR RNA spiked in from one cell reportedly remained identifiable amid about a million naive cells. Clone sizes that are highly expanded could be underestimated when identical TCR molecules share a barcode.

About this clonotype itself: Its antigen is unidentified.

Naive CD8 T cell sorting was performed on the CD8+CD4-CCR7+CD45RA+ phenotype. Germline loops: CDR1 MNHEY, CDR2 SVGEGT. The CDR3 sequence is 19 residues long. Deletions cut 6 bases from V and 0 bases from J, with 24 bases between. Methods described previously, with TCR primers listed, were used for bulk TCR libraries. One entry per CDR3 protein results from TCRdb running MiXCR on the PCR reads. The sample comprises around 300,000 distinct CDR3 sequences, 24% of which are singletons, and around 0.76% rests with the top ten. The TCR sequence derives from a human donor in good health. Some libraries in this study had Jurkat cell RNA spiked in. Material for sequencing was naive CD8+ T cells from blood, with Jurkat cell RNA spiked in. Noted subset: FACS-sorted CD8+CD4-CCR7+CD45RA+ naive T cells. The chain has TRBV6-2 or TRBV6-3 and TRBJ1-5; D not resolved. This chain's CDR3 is CASSPIQATITYSNQPQHF. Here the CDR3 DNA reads TGTGCCAGCAGCCCCATCCAGGCGACGATTACTTATAGCAATCAGCCCCAGCATTTT.